Following are 23 T cell receptor beta chains from one sample sequenced in a study of preoperative IRX-2 immunotherapy in early breast cancer. Stated treatment: preoperative locoregional IRX-2 cytokine immunotherapy. Repertoires were generated with immunoSEQ multiplex PCR, while TCRdb's copy carries only in-frame clones and drops some. The sample carries 95,000 to 100,000 clones, 86% recorded once. Sequencing used tumor tissue, obtained after IRX-2 immunotherapy. These receptor sequences come from a human donor with breast cancer.

This clone was recorded a few times. The CDR3 nucleotides read TGTGCCACCAGCAGAGATGGGACCGATACTGGAAACACCATATATTTT. Its translation: CATSRDGTDTGNTIYF. The rearrangement uses TRBV15 and TRBJ1-3, with D possibly being TRBD1 (5 bases). Trimming removed 0 bases from V and 2 bases from J, with 11 bases in between. The CDR3 is 16 residues long. The germline V gene has CDR1 LNHNV and CDR2 YYDKDF (reference sequence).

The chain combines TRBV29-1 with TRBJ1-2; D is possibly TRBD1 (6 bases). The CDR3 extends over 15 amino acids. The germline V gene has CDR1 SQVTM and CDR2 ANQGSEA. Trimming took 4 bases from V and 0 from J, leaving 15 bases between them. Here the CDR3 DNA reads TGCAGCGTTGGGGGCGAGGGGGAAGCTAACTATGGCTACACCTTC. Translating it yields CSVGGEGEANYGYTF.

The chain combines TRBV29-1 with TRBJ2-2; D is perhaps TRBD1 (6 bases). The CDR3 runs to 14 residues. Germline V lookup: CDR1 SQVTM, CDR2 ANQGSEA. Trimming left V 3 bases short and J 0 bases short, with 8 bases between. The CDR3 loop is CSVETGPNTGELFF. CDR3 DNA sequence: TGCAGCGTTGAGACAGGACCGAACACCGGGGAGCTGTTTTTT.

The chain links TRBV5-1 to TRBJ2-7; the match to TRBD1 covers 9 bases. Germline loops: CDR1 SGHRS, CDR2 YFSETQ. After removal of 2 bases from V and 3 bases from J, the junction contained 6 bases not matched to a gene. The CDR3 sequence is 15 residues long. CDR3 sequence reads: CASSFVPGQGYEQYF. The CDR3 DNA reads TGCGCCAGCAGCTTCGTGCCGGGACAGGGCTACGAGCAGTACTTC.

The chain has TRBV7-6 and TRBJ1-4; TRBD1 matches 8 bases. The ends lost 6 bases at V and 5 bases at J; junction bases unmatched: 11. Germline CDR1 and CDR2: SGHVS and FNYEAQ. CDR3 size: 16 residues. The CDR3 nucleotides are TGTGCCAGCAGTACAGGGGGGGCAGGGCGGAATGAAAAACTGTTTTTT. Translation gives CASSTGGAGRNEKLFF. Full variable domain (rest looked up from reference TRBV7-6 and TRBJ1-4): GAGVSQSPRYKVTKRGQDVALRCDPISGHVSLYWYRQALGQGPEFLTYFNYEAQQDKSGLPNDRFSAERPEGSISTLTIQRTEQRDSAMYRCASSTGGAGRNEKLFFGSGTQLSVL.

The chain is built from TRBV5-1 and TRBJ1-3, with D maybe TRBD1 (5 bases). Germline lookup yields CDR1 SGHRS and CDR2 YFSETQ. V lost 4 bases, J lost 0 bases, and 14 bases lay in between. The CDR3 covers 16 residues. The CDR3 here is CASSLADSRSGNTIYF. The CDR3 coding sequence is TGCGCCAGCAGCCTCGCCGACAGTCGCTCTGGAAACACCATATATTTT.

Concerning this clone: An end of the junction differs from the germline gene, which may be a read error. The chain is built from TRBV6-4 and TRBJ1-2; no reliable D call. From germline, CDR1 is MRHNA and CDR2 SNTAGT. The CDR3 contains 14 residues. CDR3 in amino acids: CASSYSASDYGYTF. DNA of the CDR3: TGTGCCAGCAGTTACTCGGCATCAGACTATGGCTACACCTTC.

The rearrangement joins TRBV5-1 to TRBJ1-1, with TRBD1 identical over 9 bases. Losses at the gene ends were 4 bases for V and 2 bases for J; bases not matched to a gene: 3. Germline lookup yields CDR1 SGHRS and CDR2 YFSETQ. The CDR3 runs 14 residues. CDR3 loop: CASSVDRGNTEAFF. The CDR3 DNA follows: TGCGCCAGCAGCGTGGACAGGGGTAACACTGAAGCTTTCTTT.

The chain combines TRBV5-1 with TRBJ2-1, with 10 bases lining up with TRBD2. Germline V gene sequence: CDR1 SGHRS, CDR2 YFSETQ. The length of the CDR3 is 15 residues. The V and J ends lost 6 bases and 9 bases, in that order; junction bases with no gene match: 12. The CDR3 spells CASKGGSSGSAEQFF. The CDR3 nucleotides are TGCGCCAGCAAGGGCGGGTCTAGCGGGAGTGCTGAGCAGTTCTTC.

The chain joins TRBV18 to TRBJ2-1; unclear D gene. Germline lookup yields CDR1 KGHSH and CDR2 LQKENI. The CDR3 extends over 13 amino acids. V gave up 0 bases and J gave up 5 bases, with 5 bases separating them. CDR3 coding DNA: TGTGCCAGCTCACCACCTCCCAACAATGAGCAGTTCTTC. It specifies CASSPPPNNEQFF.

The rearrangement links TRBV28 to TRBJ2-7; no definite D call. Germline loops: CDR1 MDHEN, CDR2 SYDVKM. This CDR3 is built from 14 residues. The V end was cut by 4 bases, the J end by 0 bases, with 10 bases between. CDR3 loop: CASSSRPSSYEQYF. DNA of the CDR3: TGTGCCAGCAGTTCTCGGCCCAGCTCCTACGAGCAGTACTTC.

The DNA for the CDR3 is TGTGCCAGCAGCTCTGCTCTGGAGTCGGATGAGCAGTTCTTC. It translates to CASSSALESDEQFF. The V and J genes are TRBV11-3 and TRBJ2-1; D call uncertain. Germline loops: CDR1 SGHNT, CDR2 YENEEA. CDR3 size: 14 residues. V was trimmed by 4 bases and J by 8 bases, leaving 15 bases between them.

The chain recombines TRBV5-1 with TRBJ2-1; TRBD2 matches at 12 bases. With 0 bases clipped from V and 7 bases from J, the junction kept 5 bases outside the gene matches. Per the germline V gene, CDR1 is SGHRS and CDR2 is YFSETQ. The CDR3 contains 16 residues. Here the CDR3 reads CASSLALAGGLNEQFF. In DNA, the CDR3 is TGCGCCAGCAGCTTGGCGCTAGCGGGGGGGCTAAATGAGCAGTTCTTC.

The rearrangement links TRBV5-1 to TRBJ1-3; D uncertain. The CDR3 sequence is 16 residues long. V lost 0 bases to trimming and J lost 0 bases, with 10 bases between them. In germline, CDR1 is SGHRS, CDR2 YFSETQ. CDR3 loop: CASSLAPGRSGNTIYF. The DNA for the CDR3 is TGCGCCAGCAGCTTGGCCCCAGGACGCTCTGGAAACACCATATATTTT.

The rearrangement links TRBV7-1 to TRBJ2-4, with TRBD1 matching over 9 bases. TRBV7-1 qualifies as an ORF whose function is uncertain. Germline trimming cut 4 bases from V and 8 bases from J; bases unmatched to any gene: 6. The CDR3 runs 14 residues. CDR3 in amino acids: CASSFGDRADIQYF. CDR3 DNA sequence: TGTGCCAGCAGCTTCGGGGACAGGGCAGACATTCAGTACTTC.

This clone was found once. The V gene is TRBV30, the J gene TRBJ1-5, with D possibly TRBD1 on 5 matching bases. Trimming stripped 5 bases from V and 1 base from J, with 9 bases between. The germline CDR1 and CDR2 sequences are GTSNPN and SVGIG (reference sequence). The CDR3 extends over 13 amino acids. The CDR3 region has the DNA TGTGCCTGGTCCAGACAGAGCAATCAGCCCCAGCATTTT. The encoded protein is CAWSRQSNQPQHF. Full variable domain (missing parts from reference TRBV30 and TRBJ1-5): SQTIHQWPATLVQPVGSPLSLECTVEGTSNPNLYWYRQAAGRGLQLLFYSVGIGQISSEVPQNLSASRPQDRQFILSSKKLLLSDSGFYLCAWSRQSNQPQHFGDGTRLSIL.

To note about this clone: Within the sample, other DNA sequences also encode this same CDR3. This rearrangement joins TRBV6-8 to TRBJ1-5; D may be TRBD1 (5 bases). CDR1 and CDR2 from the germline V gene are MNHGY and SAAAGT. The CDR3 is made up of 13 amino acids. The germline V and J ends were trimmed by 8 bases and 0 bases, with 8 bases remaining between them. The CDR3 loop reads CASRDSSNQPQHF. The CDR3 coding sequence is TGTGCCAGCCGAGACAGTAGCAATCAGCCCCAGCATTTT.

The V gene is TRBV14, the J gene TRBJ2-7; D call uncertain. Germline V gene lookup returns CDR1 SGHDN and CDR2 FVKESK. Between the trimmed V and J ends, which lost 3 bases and 6 bases, there was a span of 6 bases. This CDR3 spans 11 amino acids. The CDR3: CASSHHVEQYF. CDR3 nucleotide sequence: TGTGCCAGCAGCCATCACGTCGAGCAGTACTTC.

V gene TRBV5-1 combines with J gene TRBJ2-1, with D possibly being TRBD1 or TRBD2 (5 bases each). CDR1 and CDR2 (germline): SGHRS, YFSETQ. CDR3 length equals 15 residues. V gave up 0 bases and J gave up 6 bases, with 13 bases separating them. CDR3 protein: CASSLGGTKGNEQFF. For the CDR3, the DNA is TGCGCCAGCAGCTTGGGTGGGACCAAAGGCAATGAGCAGTTCTTC.

The rearrangement links TRBV18 to TRBJ1-1, with 8 bases aligning to TRBD1. The V and J ends lost 5 bases and 5 bases, in that order; junction bases with no gene match: 10. The CDR3 runs 15 residues. Germline V gives CDR1 KGHSH, CDR2 LQKENI. Here the CDR3 DNA reads TGTGCCAGCTCAGAGAATACAGGGGGAGCAACTGAAGCTTTCTTT. Its translation is CASSENTGGATEAFF.

CDR3 loop: CSVEVRGQKYTEAFF. For the CDR3, the DNA is TGCAGCGTTGAAGTTCGGGGACAGAAGTACACTGAAGCTTTCTTT. This chain links TRBV29-1 with TRBJ1-1; TRBD1 matches 7 bases. After removal of 1 base from V and 3 bases from J, the junction contained 8 bases not matched to a gene. Germline-derived CDR1 and CDR2 are SQVTM and ANQGSEA. The CDR3 spans 15 residues.

This rearrangement joins TRBV19 to TRBJ2-7, with D possibly matching TRBD2 (5 bases). Germline-derived CDR1 and CDR2 are LNHDA and SQIVND (reference sequence). The CDR3 contains 13 residues. Trimming removed 4 bases from V and 3 bases from J, with 10 bases in between. CDR3 sequence (DNA): TGTGCCAGTAGTAAAAACCGGGGCTACGAGCAGTACTTC. This gives the protein CASSKNRGYEQYF.

CDR3: CASSPGTGGNTEAFF. The CDR3 region has the DNA TGTGCCAGCTCACCCGGGACAGGGGGGAACACTGAAGCTTTCTTT. The J gene is TRBJ1-1, the V gene TRBV18; 11 bases line up with TRBD1. Trimming removed 3 bases from V and 1 base from J; junction bases left unmatched: 1. Germline assignment: CDR1 KGHSH and CDR2 LQKENI. The CDR3 has 15 residues.